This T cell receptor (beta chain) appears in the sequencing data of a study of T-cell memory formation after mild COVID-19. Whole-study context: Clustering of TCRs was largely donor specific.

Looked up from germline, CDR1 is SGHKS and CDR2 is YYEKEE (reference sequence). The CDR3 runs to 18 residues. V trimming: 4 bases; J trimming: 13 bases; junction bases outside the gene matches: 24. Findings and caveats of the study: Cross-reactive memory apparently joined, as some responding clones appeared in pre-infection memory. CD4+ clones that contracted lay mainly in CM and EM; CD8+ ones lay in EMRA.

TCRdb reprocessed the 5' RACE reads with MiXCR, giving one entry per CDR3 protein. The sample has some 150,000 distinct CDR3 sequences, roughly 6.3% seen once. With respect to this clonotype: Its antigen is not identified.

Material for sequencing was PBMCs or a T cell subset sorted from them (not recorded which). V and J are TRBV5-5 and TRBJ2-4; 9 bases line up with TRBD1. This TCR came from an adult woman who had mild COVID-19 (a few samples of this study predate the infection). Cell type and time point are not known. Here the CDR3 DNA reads TGTGCCAGCAGCGGGGGGACAGGGTTTCTCCTCACCTCACCGGGGCAGTACTTC. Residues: CASSGGTGFLLTSPGQYF. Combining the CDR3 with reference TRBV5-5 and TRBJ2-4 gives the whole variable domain DAGVTQSPTHLIKTRGQQVTLRCSPISGHKSVSWYQQVLGQGPQFIFQYYEKEERGRGNFPDRFSARQFPNYSSELNVNALLLGDSALYLCASSGGTGFLLTSPGQYFGAGTRLSVL.